The 10 T cell receptor beta chains in this list originate from one sample, sequenced in a study of T cell changes during pregnancy in multiple sclerosis. The table came from immunoSEQ multiplex PCR; TCRdb's copy has only in-frame clones and leaves some out. The table has under 55,000 clones, about 90% seen once. This specimen was CD4+ T cells from peripheral blood mononuclear cells, taken after pregnancy. Receptors originate from a female donor in good health, enrolled as a control in a pregnancy study.

The chain is built from TRBV9 and TRBJ2-1; 11 bases fit TRBD1. J lost 6 bases, V lost 4 bases, and 6 bases had no gene match. Looked up from germline, CDR1 is SGDLS and CDR2 is YYNGEE. This CDR3 comprises 15 residues. The chain's CDR3 is CASSREGTGGNEQFF. The DNA of the CDR3 is TGTGCCAGCAGCAGAGAGGGGACAGGGGGCAATGAGCAGTTCTTC. Complete variable domain (other parts from reference TRBV9 and TRBJ2-1): DSGVTQTPKHLITATGQRVTLRCSPRSGDLSVYWYQQSLDQGLQFLIQYYNGEERAKGNILERFSAQQFPDLHSELNLSSLELGDSALYFCASSREGTGGNEQFFGPGTRLTVL.

This chain links TRBV19 with TRBJ2-1; 9 bases fit TRBD1. The CDR3 spans 13 residues. With 5 bases clipped from V and 14 bases from J, the junction kept 10 bases outside the gene matches. Germline V gene sequence: CDR1 LNHDA, CDR2 SQIVND (reference sequence). The CDR3 is CASSASGTGKEFF. The CDR3 nucleotides read TGTGCCAGTAGTGCTTCCGGGACAGGGAAGGAGTTCTTC.

This chain uses TRBV7-9 with TRBJ2-7, with D unresolved. CDR1 SEHNR and CDR2 FQNEAQ come from the germline V gene (reference sequence). The CDR3 is made up of 12 amino acids. V lost 7 bases, J lost 2 bases, and 9 bases lay in between. The CDR3 DNA is TGTGCCAGCACCCTGACTCCCTACGAGCAGTACTTC. Encoded protein: CASTLTPYEQYF. Together with reference TRBV7-9 and TRBJ2-7, the CDR3 gives the full variable domain: DTGVSQNPRHKITKRGQNVTFRCDPISEHNRLYWYRQTLGQGPEFLTYFQNEAQLEKSRLLSDRFSAERPKGSFSTLEIQRTEQGDSAMYLCASTLTPYEQYFGPGTRLTVT.

This chain joins TRBV6-1 and TRBJ2-7; possible D gene TRBD1, 6 bases. Germline V gives CDR1 MNHNS, CDR2 SASEGT. Trimming stripped 9 bases from V and 6 bases from J, with 18 bases between. This CDR3 contains 13 residues. In DNA form, the CDR3 reads TGTGCCAGTAGCACAGGGTCCCTGTCCGAGCAGTACTTC. Translated, it gives CASSTGSLSEQYF.

The rearrangement joins TRBV13 to TRBJ2-7; 9 bases map to TRBD2. The germline CDR1 and CDR2 sequences are PRHDT and FYEKMQ (reference sequence). The CDR3 length is 15 residues. J gave up 4 bases and V 4 bases, and 8 bases lay outside the gene matches. DNA for the CDR3: TGTGCCAGCAGCTCGAATAGCGGGAGCTTTTACGAGCAGTACTTC. Translation: CASSSNSGSFYEQYF.

This clone appeared a single time. The chain carries TRBV5-1 and TRBJ2-3, with 11 bases aligning to TRBD2. CDR1 and CDR2 from the germline V gene are SGHRS and YFSETQ. Germline trimming cut 0 bases from V and 3 bases from J; bases unmatched to any gene: 6. The CDR3 length is 17 residues. CDR3 coding DNA: TGCGCCAGCAGCTTGGGTTCTAGCGGGGGGAGGACAGATACGCAGTATTTT. It translates to CASSLGSSGGRTDTQYF.

The chain combines TRBV15 with TRBJ1-1; 7 bases map to TRBD1. CDR3 length: 14 amino acids. Germline V gene lookup returns CDR1 LNHNV and CDR2 YYDKDF (reference sequence). With 6 bases clipped from V and 3 bases from J, the junction kept 7 bases outside the gene matches. CDR3 sequence: CATRRQGGDTEAFF. CDR3 bases: TGTGCCACCAGGAGACAGGGAGGGGACACTGAAGCTTTCTTT.

The chain has TRBV4-1 and TRBJ2-3; D may be TRBD2 (7 bases). The CDR3 contains 17 residues. Germline-derived CDR1 and CDR2 are MGHRA and YSYEKL. Trimming took 0 bases from V and 2 from J, leaving 15 bases between them. The CDR3, as DNA: TGCGCCAGCAGCCAAGATGGGGGCGGGGGACCCACAGATACGCAGTATTTT. This sequence encodes CASSQDGGGGPTDTQYF.

CDR3 protein: CASKWGQRNYGYTF. The CDR3 DNA follows: TGTGCCAGCAAGTGGGGACAGCGAAACTATGGCTACACCTTC. The chain recombines TRBV2 with TRBJ1-2; 7 bases line up with TRBD1. CDR1 is SNHLY, CDR2 FYNNEI, per germline. CDR3 length: 14 residues. Trimming took 7 bases from V and 2 from J; bases not matched to a gene: 7.

This clone showed up just once. CDR3 sequence reads: CASSLLGSRRQDGYTF. CDR3 DNA: TGTGCCAGCAGTTTATTGGGGTCAAGGAGGCAAGATGGCTACACCTTC. The V and J genes are TRBV28 and TRBJ1-2; no reliable D call. The CDR3 is made up of 16 amino acids. Per the germline V gene, CDR1 is MDHEN and CDR2 is SYDVKM. V dropped 1 base and J dropped 6 bases, with 18 bases sitting between them.